These T cell receptor beta chains were read from a single sample in a study of regulatory T cells in long-lasting Graves disease. TCRdb re-called the multiplex PCR reads with MiXCR, one entry per CDR3 protein. This table holds roughly 400,000 distinct CDR3 sequences, less than 25% found once. The sample consisted of peripheral blood mononuclear cells (PBMCs), taken when the disease was refractory, from a patient treated with antithyroid drugs. The receptors were gathered from a female donor with Graves disease. Both conserved end residues are part of each CDR3. D genes are given only for firm matches. The size entry is marked missing in some rows and otherwise reads once, few, many or a size class.

CDR3aa	CDR3nt	abundance	d_gene	v_gene	j_gene
CASSPRDRAREQYF	TGTGCCAGCAGCCCCCGGGACAGGGCGCGGGAGCAGTACTTC	few	TRBD1	TRBV7-9	TRBJ2-7
CASSQDRKGRSGELFF	TGTGCCAGCAGCCAAGATCGGAAAGGGAGGTCCGGGGAGCTGTTTTTT	few	.	TRBV3-1	TRBJ2-2
CASSMTGDPYEQYF	TGTGCCAGTAGTATGACAGGAGATCCCTACGAGCAGTACTTC	.	.	TRBV19	TRBJ2-7
CASSIPQAFSGANVLTF	TGTGCCAGTAGTATCCCACAGGCCTTCTCTGGGGCCAACGTCCTGACTTTC	few	.	TRBV19	TRBJ2-6
CASSSQGPRYEQHF	TGTGCCAGCAGTTCACAGGGGCCTAGGTACGAGCAGCACTTC	.	TRBD1	TRBV28	TRBJ2-7
CASFGAANTEAFF	TGTGCCAGCTTTGGGGCAGCAAACACTGAAGCTTTCTTT	many	.	TRBV28	TRBJ1-1
CATWGNYGYTF	TGTGCTACGTGGGGGAACTATGGCTACACCTTC	.	.	TRBV19	TRBJ1-2
CSARLMQADTGELFF	TGCAGTGCTAGACTTATGCAGGCAGACACCGGGGAGCTGTTTTTT	.	.	TRBV20-1	TRBJ2-2
CAWSTRGLRGTEAFF	TGTGCCTGGAGTACGAGGGGGCTCCGGGGCACTGAAGCTTTCTTT	few	TRBD1	TRBV30	TRBJ1-1
CSVAKGRVRGETQYF	TGCAGCGTTGCTAAGGGGAGGGTAAGAGGAGAGACCCAGTACTTC	.	TRBD2	TRBV29-1	TRBJ2-5
CASSSSGSYGYTF	.	many	.	TRBV27	TRBJ1-2
CASSLRQVPYNQPQHF	TGTGCCAGCAGTTTAAGACAGGTCCCCTACAATCAGCCCCAGCATTTT	many	.	TRBV28	TRBJ1-5
CASSFTGLVSEQFF	TGTGCCAGCAGTTTTACCGGACTAGTAAGTGAGCAGTTCTTC	many	TRBD2	TRBV28	TRBJ2-1
CASRPSPISKNTEAFF	TGTGCCAGCAGGCCCTCCCCGATATCAAAGAACACTGAAGCTTTCTTT	.	.	TRBV28	TRBJ1-1
CSADRGVSYNEQFF	TGCAGCGCCGACAGAGGGGTCTCCTACAATGAGCAGTTCTTC	.	.	TRBV29-1	TRBJ2-1
CASSRQGGYEQYF	TGTGCCAGCTCAAGACAGGGAGGATACGAGCAGTACTTC	.	.	TRBV18	TRBJ2-7
CASSLDTSGSRHNEQFF	TGTGCCAGCAGCTTAGATACTAGCGGGAGTCGGCACAATGAGCAGTTCTTC	few	TRBD2	TRBV7-9	TRBJ2-1
CSARKTSGLGETQYF	TGCAGTGCTAGGAAGACTAGCGGTTTGGGAGAGACCCAGTACTTC	few	TRBD2	TRBV20-1	TRBJ2-5
CASSQVVGNTEAFF	TGTGCCAGCAGCCAAGTTGTGGGGAACACTGAAGCTTTCTTT	.	.	TRBV3-1	TRBJ1-1
CASSYRTEGLATYEQYF	TGTGCCAGCAGTTACCGGACAGAGGGACTAGCGACCTACGAGCAGTACTTC	many	TRBD2	TRBV6-2/TRBV6-3	TRBJ2-7
CASSQYSGLGTGQNIQYF	TGTGCCAGCAGCCAGTACTCGGGACTGGGGACGGGGCAAAACATTCAGTACTTC	few	.	TRBV6-2/TRBV6-3	TRBJ2-4
CAISVENTEAFF	TGTGCCATCAGTGTGGAGAACACTGAAGCTTTCTTT	.	.	TRBV10-3	TRBJ1-1
CASSTDLEGHEQYF	TGTGCCAGCAGTACCGACCTAGAGGGCCACGAGCAGTACTTC	many	.	TRBV6-1	TRBJ2-7
CASSYVQGVNQPQHF	TGTGCCAGCAGTTACGTCCAGGGAGTAAATCAGCCCCAGCATTTT	many	.	TRBV6-5	TRBJ1-5
CASSFEGETQYF	TGTGCCAGCAGTTTCGAGGGGGAGACCCAGTACTTC	many	.	TRBV12-3/TRBV12-4	TRBJ2-5